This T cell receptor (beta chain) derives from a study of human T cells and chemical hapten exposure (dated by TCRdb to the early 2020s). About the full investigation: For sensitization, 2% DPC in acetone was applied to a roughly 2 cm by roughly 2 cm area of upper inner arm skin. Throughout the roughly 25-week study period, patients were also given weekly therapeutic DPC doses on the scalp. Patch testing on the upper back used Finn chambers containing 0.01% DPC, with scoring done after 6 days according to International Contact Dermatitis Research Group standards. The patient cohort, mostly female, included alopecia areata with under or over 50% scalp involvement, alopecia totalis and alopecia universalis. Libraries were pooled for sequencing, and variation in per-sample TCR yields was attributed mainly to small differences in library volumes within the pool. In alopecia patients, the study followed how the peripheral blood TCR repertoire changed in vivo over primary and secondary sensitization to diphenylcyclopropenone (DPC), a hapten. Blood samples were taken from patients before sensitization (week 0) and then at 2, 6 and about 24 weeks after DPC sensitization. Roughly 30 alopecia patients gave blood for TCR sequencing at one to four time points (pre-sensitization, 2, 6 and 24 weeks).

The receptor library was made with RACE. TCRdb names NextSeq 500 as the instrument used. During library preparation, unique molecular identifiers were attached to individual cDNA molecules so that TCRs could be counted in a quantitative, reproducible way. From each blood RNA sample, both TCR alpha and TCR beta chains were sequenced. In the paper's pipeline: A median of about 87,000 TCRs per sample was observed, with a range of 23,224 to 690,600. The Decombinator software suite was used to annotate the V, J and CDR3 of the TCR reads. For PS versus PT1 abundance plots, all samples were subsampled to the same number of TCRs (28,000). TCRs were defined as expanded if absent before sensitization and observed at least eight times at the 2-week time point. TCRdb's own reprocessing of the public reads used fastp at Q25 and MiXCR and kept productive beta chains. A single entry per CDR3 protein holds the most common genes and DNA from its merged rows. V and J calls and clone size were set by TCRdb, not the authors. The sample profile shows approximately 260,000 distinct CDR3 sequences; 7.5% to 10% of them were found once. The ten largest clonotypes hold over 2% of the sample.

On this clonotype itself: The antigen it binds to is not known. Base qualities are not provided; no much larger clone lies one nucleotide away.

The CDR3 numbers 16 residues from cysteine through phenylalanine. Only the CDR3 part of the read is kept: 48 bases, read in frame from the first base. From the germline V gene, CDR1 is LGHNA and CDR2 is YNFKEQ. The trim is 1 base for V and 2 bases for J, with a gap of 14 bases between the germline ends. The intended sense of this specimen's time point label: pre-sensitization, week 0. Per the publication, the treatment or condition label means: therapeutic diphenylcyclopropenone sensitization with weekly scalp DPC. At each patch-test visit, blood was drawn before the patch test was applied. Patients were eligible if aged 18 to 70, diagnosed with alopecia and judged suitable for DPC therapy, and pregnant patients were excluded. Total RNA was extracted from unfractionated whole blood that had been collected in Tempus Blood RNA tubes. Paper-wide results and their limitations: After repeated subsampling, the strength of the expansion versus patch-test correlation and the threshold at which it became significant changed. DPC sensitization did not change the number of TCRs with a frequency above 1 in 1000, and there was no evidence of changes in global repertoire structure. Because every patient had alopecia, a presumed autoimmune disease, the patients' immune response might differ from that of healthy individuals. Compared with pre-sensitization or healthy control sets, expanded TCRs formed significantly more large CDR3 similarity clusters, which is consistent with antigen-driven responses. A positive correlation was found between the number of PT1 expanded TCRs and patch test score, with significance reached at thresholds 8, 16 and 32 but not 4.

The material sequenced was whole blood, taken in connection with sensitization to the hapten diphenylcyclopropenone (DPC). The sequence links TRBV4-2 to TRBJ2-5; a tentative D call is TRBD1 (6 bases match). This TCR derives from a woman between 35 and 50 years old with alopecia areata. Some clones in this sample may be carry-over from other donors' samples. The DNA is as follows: TGTGCCAGCAGCCAAGGACTCGACAGGAGTCAAGAGACCCAGTACTTC. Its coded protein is CASSQGLDRSQETQYF.